The source of this TCR beta chain is a study of OX40 agonist ivuxolimab in advanced cancers. The wider study: Partial responses, seen in three patients, involved one hepatocellular carcinoma and two cutaneous melanomas. Findings of the study overall: No antigen was identified for the clonally expanded peripheral T cells. Dose levels from 0.1 to 3.0 mg/kg saw CD4+ and CD8+ blood T cells expand clonally by week 6. Among the lowest peripheral clonal expansion occurred in 0.1-3.0 mg/kg partial responders.

Germline-derived CDR1 and CDR2 are MNHNS and SASEGT. The CDR3 is made up of 14 amino acids. Trimming at V came to 6 bases and at J to 3 bases, leaving 5 bases not matched to a gene. As regards this clone: Its antigen is not identified.

Profiling relied on immunoSEQ multiplex PCR, and the TCRdb table lists in-frame clones only, not all of them. Of 65,000 to 90,000 clones in the sample, 90% to 95% are singletons; the top ten hold about 2.5%. This clonotype was obtained from an adult with an advanced solid tumor such as melanoma, head and neck, liver or kidney cancer. The rearrangement joins TRBV6-1 to TRBJ1-5; 7 bases are a match to TRBD1. The sample in question was CD4+ or CD8+ T cells sorted from blood, obtained in a trial of the OX40 agonist ivuxolimab. The CDR3 region has the DNA TGTGCCAGCAGGGTCACAGGGGACAATCAGCCCCAGCATTTT. Translation: CASRVTGDNQPQHF.